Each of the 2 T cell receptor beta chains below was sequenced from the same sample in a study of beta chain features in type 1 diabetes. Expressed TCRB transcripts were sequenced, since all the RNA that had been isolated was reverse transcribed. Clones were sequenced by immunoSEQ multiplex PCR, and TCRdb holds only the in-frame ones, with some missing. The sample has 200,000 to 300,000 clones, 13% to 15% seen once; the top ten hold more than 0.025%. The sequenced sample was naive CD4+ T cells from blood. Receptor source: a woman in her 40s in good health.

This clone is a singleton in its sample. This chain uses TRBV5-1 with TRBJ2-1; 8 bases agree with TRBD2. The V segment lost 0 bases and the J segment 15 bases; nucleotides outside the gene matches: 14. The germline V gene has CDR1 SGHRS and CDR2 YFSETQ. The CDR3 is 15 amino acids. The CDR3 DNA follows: TGCGCCAGCAGCTTGGCCTCTACGGGACTAGAGATTTTGTTCTTC. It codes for CASSLASTGLEILFF.

CDR3 sequence: CASSTSGTSFPETQYF. Here the CDR3 DNA reads TGTGCCAGTAGTACCTCCGGGACTAGCTTTCCAGAGACCCAGTACTTC. This chain uses TRBV19 with TRBJ2-5; 9 bases are a match to TRBD2. With V trimmed by 4 bases and J by 4 bases, 10 bases remained unmatched. Germline values: CDR1 LNHDA, CDR2 SQIVND (reference sequence). The CDR3 is made up of 16 amino acids.